The entry below describes one TCR beta chain. TCRdb keeps only in-frame clones here, not all; method: immunoSEQ multiplex PCR. The sample shows approximately 300,000 clones, around 85% of them seen only once. This specimen comes from a study of blood T cell repertoires in COVID-19. This CDR3 is 17 amino acids long. V was pared by 3 bases and J by 4 bases, with 18 bases between. Germline V gene sequence: CDR1 MDHEN, CDR2 SYDVKM. What was sequenced was peripheral blood. This TCR derives from a human donor with COVID-19, enrolled during active disease. The donor label of this sample is uncertain. The V call is TRBV28, the J call TRBJ1-4; D is unclear. CDR3 loop: CASSFLQPADYNEKLFF. DNA of the CDR3: TGTGCCAGCAGTTTTCTACAGCCGGCCGACTATAATGAAAAACTGTTTTTT.